The present T cell receptor beta chain was sequenced within a study of CXCR3-negative and CXCR3-positive naive CD8 T cells. General study points: Against CXCR3-negative naive cells, CXCR3-positive naive cells showed more hydrophobic TRB CDR3s. Memory CD8+ T cell repertoires were far less diverse than both naive subsets. Naive cells used TRBV-TRBJ genes in much the same way whether CXCR3-negative or CXCR3-positive; memory cells did not.

Preparation of TRB cDNA libraries relied on 5' RACE carrying UMI labels. TCRdb reprocessed the 5' RACE reads and reports one entry per CDR3 protein, with no DNA. This table lists 130,000 to 150,000 distinct CDR3 sequences. CDR1 is SEHNR and CDR2 is FQNEAQ in the germline V gene (reference sequence). This CDR3 is 16 amino acids long. Comment on this clonotype: What it binds is unknown.

The sample taken for sequencing was naive CXCR3+ CD8+ T cells from blood. Indicated subset: CD45RO-CCR7+CD27+CD95- naive CD8+ T cells expressing CXCR3 (TNR3+). The sequence derives from a human donor in good health. Some clones in this sample may be carry-over from other donors' samples. The chain is built from TRBV7-9 and TRBJ1-1; as DNA is missing, the TRBD1 call by TCRdb cannot be tested. The CDR3 loop is CASSLPGQGTHTEAFF.